The clone carrying this T cell receptor (beta chain) was picked up many times. Its specificity is unknown. The entry originates in a study of T cells after yellow fever vaccination. Findings and caveats of the study: Peaking faster, on day 5 versus 15, the secondary response was nonetheless weaker. Most primary-vaccination clones reappeared after the booster (more than 95% CD4, approximately 88% CD8). The CD4 and CD8 compartments had a small share of their clonotypes in common.

They built TCR cDNA with 5'RACE template switching, a step that put in a universal primer site and UMIs. TCRdb called the 5' RACE reads again in MiXCR, with one record for every CDR3 protein. The table has some 240,000 distinct CDR3 sequences, roughly 3% seen once; the top ten hold roughly 3.2%. Sequenced material: CD4+ T cells sorted from PBMCs, taken 10 days after the yellow fever booster vaccination. The clonotype originates from a man younger than 30 who received the YFV17D yellow fever vaccine.

CDR3 bases: TGTGCCAGCAGCCCACGGTCGAACACTGAAGCTTTCTTT. It encodes CASSPRSNTEAFF. This chain connects TRBV7-3 to TRBJ1-1; D unclear. Looked up from germline, CDR1 is SGHTA and CDR2 is FQGTGA. This CDR3 contains 13 residues. The V end was cut by 5 bases, the J end by 1 base, with 8 bases between.